This T cell receptor beta chain was sequenced during a study of cytomegalovirus exposure and HLA in healthy donors. Findings of the study overall: Productive status was seen about 87% or about 30% of the time for most TCR beta V segments in an earlier analysis.

There are a few counts of this clone. Its matching antigen is unknown. CDR3 length equals 17 residues. CDR1 is SNHLY, CDR2 FYNNEI, per germline. Trimming removed 7 bases at V and 8 bases at J, with 27 bases between. The PCR had 60 Vbeta and 13 Jbeta primers. Clones were read by immunoSEQ multiplex PCR, and TCRdb kept only the in-frame ones, dropping some. Among some 93,000 clones listed, around a tenth were seen once. The sequenced sample was PBMCs. The TCR comes from a man between 45 and 60 years old in good health and CMV-seropositive. This chain links TRBV2 with TRBJ2-1, with a weak D call TRBD2 (5 bases). The CDR3 nucleotides read TGTGCCAGCAAGAAGTGGCTAGCAGCTTCCACTGGGTATGAGCAGTTCTTC. Protein sequence: CASKKWLAASTGYEQFF.